This TCR beta chain was captured by sequencing in a study of CD8 T cells in ankylosing spondylitis. Broader study findings: One TCR beta motif, made up of 7 or 8 highly homologous variants, appeared characteristic of ankylosing spondylitis blood. Matched ankylosing spondylitis synovial fluid reportedly contained a significantly enriched population of disease-linked clones. Disease-linked clones, CD8+, were relatively rare in peripheral blood. Earlier work had already found some motif variants in reactive arthritis synovial fluid and blood.

In making TCR beta libraries, quantitative 5'-RACE with molecular barcodes was used. MiXCR was run by TCRdb on the 5' RACE reads, yielding one entry per CDR3 protein. Among a few hundred thousand distinct CDR3 sequences listed, roughly 18% were seen once. The V segment lost 5 bases and the J segment 2 bases; nucleotides outside the gene matches: 6. The CDR3 is 15 residues long. This clonotype was seen more than once but under ten times. Its specificity is unknown. The genes are TRBV12-3 or TRBV12-4 and TRBJ1-2; TRBD1 matches at 9 bases. Sample: blood, either unsorted or a sorted T cell fraction (not recorded which). The source is a male donor with ankylosing spondylitis. In DNA, the CDR3 is TGTGCCAGCAGTCCCGGACAGGGGCGCAACTATGGCTACACCTTC. This codes for CASSPGQGRNYGYTF.